The T cell receptor beta chain under discussion was sequenced for a study of neurological immune-mediated disorders. The V gene end was trimmed by 3 bases and the J gene end by 5 bases; junction bases not matched to a gene: 7. CDR1 and CDR2 (germline): SGDLS, YYNGEE. This CDR3 spans 14 amino acids. The authors produced cDNA by 5'RACE using 10-nucleotide random UMIs. TCRdb processed the 5' RACE reads anew with MiXCR; each CDR3 protein has one entry. The repertoire holds 20,000 to 25,000 distinct CDR3 sequences, with roughly 17% as singletons. This clonotype came up a few times. Its target is not known. Study-wide findings and caveats: HTLV-1-associated myelopathy showed the most TCR clonal expansion; multiple sclerosis the least, below healthy controls. None of the CDR3 amino acid sequences found in expanded clones was shared across subjects. This suggests that the TCR-beta repertoires were private in all groups.

The J gene is TRBJ2-5, the V gene TRBV9; 7 bases fit TRBD1. Sequencing was carried out using CD8+ T cells from blood. The source is a woman aged 18-29 years with multiple sclerosis. CDR3 in amino acids: CASSAWTGPETQYF. Here the CDR3 DNA reads TGTGCCAGCAGCGCGTGGACAGGCCCGGAGACCCAGTACTTC.